This T cell receptor beta chain came from a study of blood T cell repertoires in COVID-19 (TCRdb year 2020). With respect to the entire study: Samples covering the acute and convalescent phases of COVID-19 were provided by collaborators in the United States, Italy and Spain. The prospective study material was composed of cDNA or gDNA derived from T cells, B-cell-depleted T cells, or PBMCs. Deeply sampled blood TCRbeta repertoires from subjects exposed to, actively infected with, or recovered from COVID-19 were included in the dataset. The repertoires were released in a freely available public database meant as a resource for research on the immune response to SARS-CoV-2. Samples were obtained from the ongoing ImmuneRACE study (first 160 participants) and from roughly 1,300 subjects provided by 6 global collaborators. The sample metadata nearly always contained a de-identified subject ID, COVID-19 status, age in years and sex. Where available, HLA class I and class II types were taken from metadata supplied by the sample provider and were not determined by assay-based typing. What the work shows at the level of the full study, not this receptor alone: The quantity of clinical and demographic metadata differed by source and by participant and was supplied without curation.

There are 10 amino acids in the CDR3, from cysteine to phenylalanine inclusive. Only the CDR3 DNA is retained, 30 bases long and in frame from the first base. CDR1 MDHEN and CDR2 SYDVKM were looked up in the germline V gene. The junction shows trimming of 11 bases on V and 1 base on J, plus 5 bases between the germline ends. A word on this clone: Its binding antigen is unknown. Within one base of it there is no much larger clone, and no base qualities were kept.

TCRbeta CDR3 regions were amplified from genomic DNA by means of the immunoSEQ Assay, a bias-controlled multiplex PCR. The authors' analysis ran thus. Within the assay, amplification of reference gene primers was used to estimate how many nucleated cells each sample contained. To quantify the absolute abundance of each unique TCRbeta CDR3 rearrangement, sequence reads were collapsed and filtered. For each sample, productive Simpson clonality was calculated as the square root of Simpson's diversity index over productive rearrangements. The table comes from immuneACCESS by way of TCRdb, which keeps in-frame sequences with V and J called. Part of the clones is missing from these tables; in studies checked, under half for an unresolved V gene and the rest for unknown reasons. The DNA was the basis for D and trimming; V, J and clone size are from that table. This sample gives roughly 310,000 clones in total; about 91% of them show up just once. Roughly a tenth of the sample rests with the top ten.

Enrolling through a virtual design, the prospective study's participants ranged in age from roughly 18 to 95 years and lived across some 22 United States geographic areas. Cohort assignment in the prospective study relied on participant-reported clinical history from a screening survey and a study questionnaire. Recovered participants in ImmuneRACE Cohort 3 were defined as having two consecutive negative NP/OP PCR tests, clearance from a healthcare professional, or resolution of symptoms. Each participant in the prospective study had whole blood, serum and a nasopharyngeal or oropharyngeal swab collected by mobile phlebotomists. Prospective study participants could optionally give additional blood draws and questionnaires over an approximately 2-month period. Before DNA extraction, blood samples from the prospective study were shipped at room temperature or frozen.

This clonotype originated in a woman in her 40s who had recovered from COVID-19. This chain is built from TRBV28 and TRBJ2-5, with no D gene named confidently. Sequenced input: PBMCs or T cells enriched from blood (not recorded which). The CDR3 amino acid sequence is: CAAGQETQYF. The bases are TGTGCCGCAGGCCAAGAGACCCAGTACTTC.